This entry lists 3 T cell receptor beta chains sequenced from one sample in a study of CD8 T cells in Susac syndrome (dated by TCRdb to the late 2010s). The library was produced with the immunoSEQ multiplex PCR assay. RNA was extracted with the RNeasy kit and roughly 0.45 to 1 ug was reverse transcribed using random hexamers. In TCRdb, the public reads were trimmed at Q25 with fastp and aligned with MiXCR, with productive beta chains retained. Rows with a matching CDR3 protein are joined into one entry that keeps the most common DNA and genes. The sample table records about 160,000 distinct CDR3 sequences; more than 95% of these occur just once. The biggest ten clones account for roughly 0.12% of the sample. Material for sequencing was CD4+ T cells from PBMCs. These receptors all come from a human donor with Susac syndrome.

V usage is TRBV30 and J usage is TRBJ2-3; 9 bases fit TRBD2. This CDR3 is 17 amino acids long. Trimming cost V 7 bases and J 5 bases; bases outside gene matches: 19. From germline, CDR1 is GTSNPN and CDR2 SVGIG (reference sequence). DNA for the CDR3: TGTGCCTCAGCCGGGACCGAAGCGGGAGGCAGGGGAGATACGCAGTATTTT. This gives the protein CASAGTEAGGRGDTQYF.

The chain combines TRBV29-1 with TRBJ2-1; 11 bases agree with TRBD1. The CDR3 totals 15 residues. Germline V gene data show CDR1 as SQVTM and CDR2 as ANQGSEA. Trimming cost V 7 bases and J 2 bases; bases outside gene matches: 7. The CDR3 spells CSANPGQGAYNEQFF. The DNA of the CDR3 is TGCAGCGCCAATCCGGGACAGGGGGCCTACAATGAGCAGTTCTTC.

This chain links TRBV29-1 with TRBJ2-5; maybe TRBD2 (6 bases). CDR1 and CDR2 from the germline V gene are SQVTM and ANQGSEA. This CDR3 contains 13 residues. Here the CDR3 DNA reads TGCGGAATCGAGGTGGGCGGGGCGGAGACCCAGTACTTC. The encoded protein is CGIEVGGAETQYF.